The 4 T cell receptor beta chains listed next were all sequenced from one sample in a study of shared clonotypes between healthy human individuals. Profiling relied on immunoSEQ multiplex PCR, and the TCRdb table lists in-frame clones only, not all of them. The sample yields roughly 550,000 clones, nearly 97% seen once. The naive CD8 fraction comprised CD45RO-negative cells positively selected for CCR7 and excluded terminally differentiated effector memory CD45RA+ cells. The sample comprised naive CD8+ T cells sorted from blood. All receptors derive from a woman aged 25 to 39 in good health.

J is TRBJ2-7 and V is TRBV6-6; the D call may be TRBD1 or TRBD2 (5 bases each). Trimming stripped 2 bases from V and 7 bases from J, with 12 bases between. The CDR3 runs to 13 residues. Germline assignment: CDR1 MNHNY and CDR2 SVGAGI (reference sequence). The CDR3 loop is CASSYRGLGEQYF. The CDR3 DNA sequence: TGTGCCAGCAGTTACCGGGGCCTGGGGGAGCAGTACTTC.

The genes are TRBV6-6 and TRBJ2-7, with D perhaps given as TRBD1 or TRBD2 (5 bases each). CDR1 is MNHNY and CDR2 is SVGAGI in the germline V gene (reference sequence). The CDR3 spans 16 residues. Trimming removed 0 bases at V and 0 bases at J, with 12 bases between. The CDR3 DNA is TGTGCCAGCAGTTACTCGAGGGACCCTGGCTCCTACGAGCAGTACTTC. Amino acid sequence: CASSYSRDPGSYEQYF.

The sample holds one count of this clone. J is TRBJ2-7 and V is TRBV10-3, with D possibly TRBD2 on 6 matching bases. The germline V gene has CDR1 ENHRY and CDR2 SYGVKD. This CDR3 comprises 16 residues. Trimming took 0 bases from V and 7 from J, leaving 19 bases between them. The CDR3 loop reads CAISESSQEGPREQYF. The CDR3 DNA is TGTGCCATCAGTGAGTCTTCCCAGGAGGGCCCAAGGGAGCAGTACTTC.

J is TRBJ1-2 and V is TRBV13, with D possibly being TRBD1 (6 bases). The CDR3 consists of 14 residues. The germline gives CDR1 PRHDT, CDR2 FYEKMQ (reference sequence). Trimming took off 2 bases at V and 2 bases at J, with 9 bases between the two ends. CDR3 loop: CASSLQGNNYGYTF. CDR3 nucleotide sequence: TGTGCCAGCAGCTTACAGGGGAACAACTATGGCTACACCTTC.